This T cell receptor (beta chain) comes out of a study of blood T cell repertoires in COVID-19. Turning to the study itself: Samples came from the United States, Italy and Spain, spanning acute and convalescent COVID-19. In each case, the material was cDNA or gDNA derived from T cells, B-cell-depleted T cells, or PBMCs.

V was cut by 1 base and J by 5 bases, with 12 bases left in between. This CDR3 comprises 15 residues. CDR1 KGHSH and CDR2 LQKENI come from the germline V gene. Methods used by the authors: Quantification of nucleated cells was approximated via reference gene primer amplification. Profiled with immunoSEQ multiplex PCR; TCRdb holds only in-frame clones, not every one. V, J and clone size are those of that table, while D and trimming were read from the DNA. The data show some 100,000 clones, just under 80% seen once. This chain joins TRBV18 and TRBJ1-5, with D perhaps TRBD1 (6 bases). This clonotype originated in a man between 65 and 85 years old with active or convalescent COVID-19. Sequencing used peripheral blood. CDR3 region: CASSPRGGLDQPQHF. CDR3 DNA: TGTGCCAGCTCACCACGGGGGGGGCTTGATCAGCCCCAGCATTTT.